Reported below is one T cell receptor beta chain. In germline, CDR1 is SGDLS, CDR2 YYNGEE. V was pared by 0 bases and J by 9 bases, with 16 bases between. The CDR3 is 15 residues long. This sample was taken from a study of blood T cell repertoires in COVID-19. Study details: The United States, Italy and Spain provided the acute and convalescent COVID-19 samples.

Generated by immunoSEQ multiplex PCR, the TCRdb table keeps only in-frame clones and is missing some. The data show 200,000 to 250,000 clones, less than 90% seen once. The sequence was collected from a woman aged 50 to 60 with acute or convalescent COVID-19. The sample was peripheral blood. The genes are TRBV9 and TRBJ2-1; D may be TRBD2 (7 bases). CDR3 sequence (DNA): TGTGCCAGCAGCGTAGCCTTATGGGGGGGCGGTGAGCAGTTCTTC. Translating gives CASSVALWGGGEQFF.